This is a list of T cell receptor beta chains from one sample in a study of shared clonotypes between healthy human individuals. The repertoire was sequenced with immunoSEQ multiplex PCR; TCRdb's copy has only in-frame clones and lacks some. Of hundreds of thousands of clones listed, roughly three quarters are singletons. The sequenced sample consisted of PBMCs. All receptors come from a middle-aged woman in good health. Some clones in this sample may be carry-over from other donors' samples. The CDR3 runs from the conserved cysteine through the conserved F or W. The order of the fields is CDR3 length, J gene, V gene, clone size, D gene, CDR3 DNA, CDR3 protein. A D gene is named only where the DNA matches it firmly. Rows give clone size only sometimes, using once, few, many, or a class for an expanded clone.

>16|TRBJ1-4|TRBV18|NA|NA
TGTGCCAGCTCACCAATGAGGGGCAGTTACAATGAAAAACTGTTTTTT
CASSPMRGSYNEKLFF
>16|TRBJ2-7|TRBV2|NA|NA
TGTGCCAGCAGTGGCCGTGACGGGCCTAACTCCTACGAGCAGTACTTC
CASSGRDGPNSYEQYF
>14|TRBJ2-5|TRBV30|NA|TRBD2
TGTGCCTGGAGTTTCGCGGGAGCATCTGAGACCCAGTACTTC
CAWSFAGASETQYF
>13|TRBJ2-5|TRBV30|NA|NA
TGTGCCTGGAGCGGGACTCGAGGGGAGACCCAGTACTTC
CAWSGTRGETQYF
>14|TRBJ2-5|TRBV10-3|NA|TRBD2
TGTGCCATCAGCACCGGGACTACCGGGGAGACCCAGTACTTC
CAISTGTTGETQYF
>17|TRBJ2-3|TRBV4-1|NA|TRBD1
TGCGCCAGCAGCCAAGATGGAGGGGCAGGGGGCTCAGATACGCAGTATTTT
CASSQDGGAGGSDTQYF
>17|TRBJ2-7|TRBV15|NA|TRBD2
TGTGCCACCAGCAGAGATCTGGCGGGCGGGGGACCCTACGAGCAGTACTTC
CATSRDLAGGGPYEQYF
>14|TRBJ2-1|TRBV5-1|many|TRBD1
TGCGCCAGCAGCTTAACGGACAGGGTCGATGAGCAGTTCTTC
CASSLTDRVDEQFF
>15|TRBJ2-1|TRBV12-5|NA|NA
TGTGCTAGTGGTTTGAATAGGGGCGGGCACAATGAGCAGTTCTTC
CASGLNRGGHNEQFF
>14|TRBJ2-7|TRBV19|NA|TRBD1
TGTGCCAGTAGACGGGACAGGAGGGCTCCGGAGCAGTACTTC
CASRRDRRAPEQYF
>19|TRBJ1-3|TRBV13|NA|NA
TGTGCCAGCAGCTGGCGACGAGGACGGCGACGAGGCTCTGGAAACACCATATATTTT
CASSWRRGRRRGSGNTIYF
>17|TRBJ1-5|TRBV9|once|NA
TGTGCCAGCAGCCCACGTGCGGCGGACAGTAGCAATCAGCCCCAGCATTTT
CASSPRAADSSNQPQHF
>14|TRBJ1-1|TRBV4-3|NA|NA
TGCGCCAGCAGCCACCAAGCAGTGAGCACTGAAGCTTTCTTT
CASSHQAVSTEAFF
>15|TRBJ2-3|TRBV5-1|NA|TRBD2
TGCGCCAGCAGCTCTGGACTAGTCGAGGGCTCTACGCAGTATTTT
CASSSGLVEGSTQYF
>14|TRBJ2-7|TRBV5-1|NA|NA
TGCGCCAGCAGCCCCACAGGATTCGGCTACGAGCAGTACTTC
CASSPTGFGYEQYF
>12|TRBJ2-7|TRBV28|once|NA
TGTGCCAGCAGTTTAGTGGGTTACGAGCAGTACTTC
CASSLVGYEQYF
>12|TRBJ1-2|TRBV6-5|NA|NA
TGTGCCAGCACCCAGTGGGGCTATGGCTACACCTTC
CASTQWGYGYTF
>12|TRBJ2-7|TRBV25-1|NA|NA
TGTGCCACCCGTTCTCCTCTGTACGAGCAGTACTTC
CATRSPLYEQYF
>14|TRBJ1-1|TRBV5-1|NA|NA
TGCGCCAGCACCTCCAGGGTAGGAAACACTGAAGCTTTCTTT
CASTSRVGNTEAFF
>13|TRBJ1-1|TRBV6-5|NA|TRBD1
TGTGCCAGCAGTTCCACCCCCGGACAGGGAGCTTTCTTT
CASSSTPGQGAFF
>15|TRBJ2-3|TRBV4-3|once|NA
TGCGCCAGCAGCCAAGAAGGTCTAAGCACAGATACGCAGTATTTT
CASSQEGLSTDTQYF
>17|TRBJ2-2|TRBV6-4|NA|NA
TGTGCCAGCAGTGACTCCTACAGGGAAACGAACACCGGGGAGCTGTTTTTT
CASSDSYRETNTGELFF
>15|TRBJ2-7|TRBV18|NA|NA
TGTGCCAGCTCCTTCAGGTCTCCCCCGACCTACGAGCAGTACTTC
CASSFRSPPTYEQYF
>14|TRBJ2-2|TRBV14|NA|NA
TGTGCCAGCAGCCGGTGGACTGGTAACGGGGAGCTGTTTTTT
CASSRWTGNGELFF
>15|TRBJ2-7|TRBV5-4|NA|TRBD2
TGTGCCAGCAGCTCCCGGACTAGCGGGCACTACGAGCAGTACTTC
CASSSRTSGHYEQYF
>14|TRBJ2-1|TRBV11-1|NA|NA
TGTGCCAGCAGCTTATATGGTGCCTACAATGAGCAGTTCTTC
CASSLYGAYNEQFF
>13|TRBJ1-1|TRBV5-4|NA|TRBD1
TGTGCCAACAGCTTTGACAGGGGTCGGGCAGCTTTCTTT
CANSFDRGRAAFF
>13|TRBJ1-4|TRBV7-9|once|NA
TGTGCCAGCAGTAACAGGGTGAATGAAAAACTGTTTTTT
CASSNRVNEKLFF
>14|TRBJ1-1|TRBV29-1|NA|NA
TGCAGCGTTGATTCGCGAGGAATGAGGACTGAAGCTTTCTTT
CSVDSRGMRTEAFF
>11|TRBJ1-3|TRBV9|NA|NA
TGTGCCAGCAGCTCGGGGAACACCATATATTTT
CASSSGNTIYF
>12|TRBJ1-4|TRBV30|NA|NA
TGTGCCTGGAGTGTACTAGGGGAAAAACTGTTTTTT
CAWSVLGEKLFF
>15|TRBJ1-6|TRBV5-4|many|NA
TGTGCCAGCAGCTCTCAGGGTATGGGGAATTCACCCCTCCACTTT
CASSSQGMGNSPLHF